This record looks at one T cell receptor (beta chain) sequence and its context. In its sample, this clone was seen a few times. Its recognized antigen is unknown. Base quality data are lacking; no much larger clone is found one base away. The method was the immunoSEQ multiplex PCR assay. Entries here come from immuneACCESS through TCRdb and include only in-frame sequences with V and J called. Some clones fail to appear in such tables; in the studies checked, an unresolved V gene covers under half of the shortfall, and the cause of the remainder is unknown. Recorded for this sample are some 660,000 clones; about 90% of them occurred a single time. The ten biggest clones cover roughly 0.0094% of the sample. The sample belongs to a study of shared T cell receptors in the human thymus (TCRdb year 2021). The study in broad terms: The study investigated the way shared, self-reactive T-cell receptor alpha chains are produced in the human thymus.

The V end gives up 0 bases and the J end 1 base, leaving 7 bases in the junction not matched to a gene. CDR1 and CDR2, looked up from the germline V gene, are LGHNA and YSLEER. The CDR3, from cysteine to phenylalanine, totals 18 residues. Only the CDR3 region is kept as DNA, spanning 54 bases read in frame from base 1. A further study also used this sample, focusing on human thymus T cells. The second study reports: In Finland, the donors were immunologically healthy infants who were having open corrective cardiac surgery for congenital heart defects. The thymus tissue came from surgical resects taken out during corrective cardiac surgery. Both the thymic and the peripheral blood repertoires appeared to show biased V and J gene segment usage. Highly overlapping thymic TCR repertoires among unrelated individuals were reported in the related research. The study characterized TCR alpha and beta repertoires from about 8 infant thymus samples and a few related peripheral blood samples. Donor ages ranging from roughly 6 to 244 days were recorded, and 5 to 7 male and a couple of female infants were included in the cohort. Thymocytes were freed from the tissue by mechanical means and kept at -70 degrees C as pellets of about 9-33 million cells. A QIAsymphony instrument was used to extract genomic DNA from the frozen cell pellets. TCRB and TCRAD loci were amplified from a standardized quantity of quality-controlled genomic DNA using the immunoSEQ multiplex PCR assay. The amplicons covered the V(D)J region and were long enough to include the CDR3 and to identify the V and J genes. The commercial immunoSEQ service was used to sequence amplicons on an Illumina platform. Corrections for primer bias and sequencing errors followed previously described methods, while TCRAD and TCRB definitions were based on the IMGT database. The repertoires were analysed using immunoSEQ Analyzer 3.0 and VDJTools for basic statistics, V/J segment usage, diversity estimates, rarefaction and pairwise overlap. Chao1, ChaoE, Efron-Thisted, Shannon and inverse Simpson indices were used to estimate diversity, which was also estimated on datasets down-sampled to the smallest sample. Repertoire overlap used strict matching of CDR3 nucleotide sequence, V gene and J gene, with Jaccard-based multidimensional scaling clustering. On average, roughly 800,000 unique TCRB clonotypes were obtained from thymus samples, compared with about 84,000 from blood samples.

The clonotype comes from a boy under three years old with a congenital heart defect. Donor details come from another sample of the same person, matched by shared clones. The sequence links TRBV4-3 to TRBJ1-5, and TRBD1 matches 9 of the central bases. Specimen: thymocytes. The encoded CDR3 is CASSQDQRTGESNQPQHF. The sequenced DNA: TGCGCCAGCAGCCAAGATCAAAGGACAGGGGAAAGCAATCAGCCCCAGCATTTT.